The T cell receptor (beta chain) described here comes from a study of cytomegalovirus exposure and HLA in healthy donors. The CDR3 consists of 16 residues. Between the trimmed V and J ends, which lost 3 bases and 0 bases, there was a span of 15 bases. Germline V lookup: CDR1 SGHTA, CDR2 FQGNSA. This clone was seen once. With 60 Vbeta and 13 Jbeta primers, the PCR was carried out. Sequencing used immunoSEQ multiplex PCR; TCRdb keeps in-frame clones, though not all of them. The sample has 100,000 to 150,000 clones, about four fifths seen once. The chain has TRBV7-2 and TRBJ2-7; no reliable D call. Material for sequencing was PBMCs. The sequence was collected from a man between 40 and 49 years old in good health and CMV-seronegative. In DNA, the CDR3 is TGTGCCAGCAGCTTCTCAGGTAACGGTTACTCCTACGAGCAGTACTTC. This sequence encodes CASSFSGNGYSYEQYF.